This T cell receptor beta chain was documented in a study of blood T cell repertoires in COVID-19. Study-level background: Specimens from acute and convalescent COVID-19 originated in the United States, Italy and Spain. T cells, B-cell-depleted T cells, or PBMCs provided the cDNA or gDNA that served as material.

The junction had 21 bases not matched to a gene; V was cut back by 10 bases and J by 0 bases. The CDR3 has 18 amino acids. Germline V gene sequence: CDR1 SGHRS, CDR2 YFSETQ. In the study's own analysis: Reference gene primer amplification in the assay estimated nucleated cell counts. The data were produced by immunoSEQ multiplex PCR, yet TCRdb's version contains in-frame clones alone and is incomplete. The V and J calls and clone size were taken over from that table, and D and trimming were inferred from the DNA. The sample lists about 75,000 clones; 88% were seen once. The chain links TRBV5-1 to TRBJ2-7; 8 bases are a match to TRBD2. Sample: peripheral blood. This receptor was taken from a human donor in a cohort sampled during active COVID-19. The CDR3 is CAPRKGLAGSLGSYEQYF. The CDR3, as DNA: TGCGCCCCACGAAAAGGGCTAGCGGGCTCTTTGGGCTCCTACGAGCAGTACTTC.